The 3 T cell receptor beta chains below all came from one sample that was sequenced in a study of metastatic and nonmetastatic thyroid tumors. TCRdb re-called the PCR reads with MiXCR. The sample lists roughly 30,000 clones, about a sixth occurring once. Prior to thyroid surgery, none of the patients had received any treatment. Sequencing input: blood. Every receptor here comes from a female donor with papillary thyroid cancer or a benign thyroid nodule (not recorded which). Some clones in this sample may be carry-over from other donors' samples.

Concerning this clone: The CDR3 does not close with the conserved phenylalanine or tryptophan, likely indicating a read error. The DNA is omitted, as the CDR3 cannot be located on it reliably, and the CDR3 follows TCRdb's listing. V and J are TRBV12-3 or TRBV12-4 and TRBJ2-7; TRBD1 is the table's D call, not checked against the DNA. The CDR3 length is 14 residues, termini included. The CDR3 sequence is CASSSWTGPEGHYL.

A note on this clone: With a much larger clone just one base away, this may be a read error. V usage is TRBV20-1 and J usage is TRBJ2-5; TRBD1 is a possible D gene (6 bases). CDR1 and CDR2 from the germline V gene are DFQATT and SNEGSKA (reference sequence). This CDR3 contains 14 residues. With 5 bases removed from V and 5 bases from J, the gap between germline ends came to 18 bases. CDR3 DNA sequence: TGCAGTGCTGGGGAAAGGGGGAATCTGGAGACCCAGTACTTC. Encoded protein: CSAGERGNLETQYF.

Ten or more counts support this clone. V and J are TRBV6-1 and TRBJ2-1; no reliable D call. The V end was cut by 8 bases, the J end by 0 bases, with 11 bases between. This CDR3 contains 14 residues. The V gene's germline CDR1 is MNHNS and CDR2 SASEGT. In nucleotides, the CDR3 is TGTGCCAGCGGCATGTCGCGCTCCTACAATGAGCAGTTCTTC. Translated: CASGMSRSYNEQFF.